Here is one T cell receptor beta chain with its context. This sample was included in a study of T cells in Graves' hyperthyroidism and ophthalmopathy. Trimming took 6 bases from V and 6 from J; bases not matched to a gene: 4. The length of the CDR3 is 13 residues. RNA transcripts were the template for amplifying TCR beta CDR3 regions. First-round RT-PCR with HTBI primers amplified the TCR CDR3 region. TCRdb re-called the multiplex PCR reads through MiXCR, storing one row per CDR3 protein. The sample shows nearly 750,000 distinct CDR3 sequences, 30% to 40% of them seen only once. An absence of ophthalmopathy progression within 18 months meant stable Graves' hyperthyroidism.

Sequenced material: blood. The V call is TRBV12-3 or TRBV12-4, the J call TRBJ2-7, with 11 positions matching TRBD1. This sequence originates from a woman between 40 and 55 years old with Graves' hyperthyroidism. The CDR3 sequence is CASSGDRGFEQYF. CDR3 coding DNA: TGTGCCAGCAGCGGGGACAGGGGGTTCGAGCAGTACTTC.